This entry features one TCR beta chain sequence. Its specificity is not known. The length of the CDR3 is 17 residues. Germline V CDR1 and CDR2: MGHRA, YSYEKL. The V and J ends lost 1 base and 8 bases, in that order; junction bases with no gene match: 12. This entry belongs to a study of beta chain features in type 1 diabetes. Study results and caveats: People with Type 1 diabetes carried modestly yet significantly shorter TCRB CDR3s in all four CD4+ subsets.

The whole isolated RNA underwent reverse transcription, so sequencing captured expressed TCRB transcripts. TCRdb keeps only in-frame clones here, not all; method: immunoSEQ multiplex PCR. Counted here are some 660,000 clones, over 11% occurring once; the ten biggest clones make up around 0.04%. This receptor was obtained from a man younger than 30 with type 1 diabetes. The sample consisted of naive CD4+ T cells from blood. V usage is TRBV4-1 and J usage is TRBJ2-1; 9 bases match TRBD2. CDR3 amino acids: CASSQVGPGGGADEQFF. The CDR3 bases are TGCGCCAGCAGCCAAGTCGGGCCCGGCGGGGGGGCCGATGAGCAGTTCTTC.